Each of the 7 T cell receptor beta chains below was sequenced from the same sample in a study of cytomegalovirus exposure and HLA in healthy donors (TCRdb year 2017). To prepare the library, the immunoSEQ multiplex PCR assay was applied. For the multiplex PCR, a mixture combining 60 forward primers for TCR Vbeta segments and 13 reverse primers for TCR Jbeta segments was used. TCRdb obtained this table from immuneACCESS and retained in-frame rearrangements with V and J assigned. These tables miss some clones; where compared with another copy, unresolved V genes account for less than half of the shortfall, and the remainder is unexplained. This sample lists around 170,000 clones; approximately 78% were detected once. The ten largest make up about 0.8% of the sample. The sequenced sample consisted of PBMCs. The receptors stem from a woman between 18 and 29 years old in good health and CMV-seronegative.

This sequence joins TRBV28 and TRBJ1-1, with D possibly being TRBD1 (5 bases). V was cut by 2 bases and J by 0 bases, with 7 bases left in between. This CDR3 has 14 residues. Germline lookup yields CDR1 MDHEN and CDR2 SYDVKM. The CDR3 spells CASSLRGLNTEAFF. The DNA for the CDR3 is TGTGCCAGCAGTTTAAGGGGCCTGAACACTGAAGCTTTCTTT.

Remarks on this clone: Relative to the germline gene, one junction end is altered; a read error may explain this. The chain is built from TRBV7-9 and TRBJ2-7; weak D call: TRBD1 (9 bases). The CDR3 contains 19 residues. Germline CDR1 SEHNR, CDR2 FQNEAQ (reference sequence). The CDR3 loop reads CSSSLVGGGQGIGSDEQYF. In DNA form, the CDR3 reads TGTTCCAGCAGCTTAGTCGGGGGGGGACAGGGTATCGGAAGTGACGAGCAGTACTTC.

This clone was counted once. The chain carries TRBV19 and TRBJ1-1; TRBD1 might be the D (6 bases). The CDR3 covers 14 residues. The germline V gene encodes CDR1 LNHDA and CDR2 SQIVND (reference sequence). The ends were cut back, 7 bases at V and 3 bases at J, with 15 bases in the middle. The DNA for the CDR3 is TGTGCCAGTACCCCACAGGGAACTTACACTGAAGCTTTCTTT. Its translation is CASTPQGTYTEAFF.

The chain uses TRBV5-1 and TRBJ1-1; the match to TRBD1 covers 12 bases. The V and J ends lost 4 bases and 5 bases, in that order; junction bases with no gene match: 6. Looked up from germline, CDR1 is SGHRS and CDR2 is YFSETQ. This CDR3 contains 15 residues. The CDR3 region is CASSPGQGAFTEAFF. The CDR3 DNA follows: TGCGCCAGCAGCCCGGGACAGGGGGCGTTTACTGAAGCTTTCTTT.

The chain carries TRBV2 and TRBJ1-1; possible D gene TRBD1, 5 bases. The CDR3 covers 13 residues. Germline assignment: CDR1 SNHLY and CDR2 FYNNEI. The germline V and J ends were trimmed by 5 bases and 1 base, with 8 bases remaining between them. The CDR3 DNA reads as TGTGCCAGCAGTCCAACAGGGAACACTGAAGCTTTCTTT. Translated, it gives CASSPTGNTEAFF.

The genes are TRBV5-1 and TRBJ1-1; the D gene is possibly TRBD1 (5 bases). The CDR3 has 15 amino acids. The germline CDR1 and CDR2 sequences are SGHRS and YFSETQ. The V end was cut by 0 bases, the J end by 0 bases, with 9 bases between. The CDR3 is CASSLAGPMNTEAFF. The CDR3 nucleotides read TGCGCCAGCAGCTTGGCAGGGCCCATGAACACTGAAGCTTTCTTT.

This chain connects TRBV30 to TRBJ1-5, with 7 bases identical to TRBD1. The V gene's germline CDR1 is GTSNPN and CDR2 SVGIG (reference sequence). The CDR3 has 16 amino acids. V gave up 0 bases and J gave up 1 base; unmatched junction bases: 6. The CDR3 coding sequence is TGTGCCTGGAGTGTACAGGGGATCGGAAGCAATCAGCCCCAGCATTTT. Encoded protein: CAWSVQGIGSNQPQHF.